The 9 T cell receptor beta chains in this list originate from one sample, sequenced in a study of blood T cell repertoires in COVID-19. Profiled with immunoSEQ multiplex PCR; TCRdb holds only in-frame clones, not every one. Of 300,000 to 350,000 clones in the sample, about nine tenths were seen once. Material for sequencing was PBMCs or T cells enriched from blood (not recorded which). The receptors derive from a woman aged 18-35 years who had recovered from COVID-19.

The chain has TRBV27 and TRBJ1-2; perhaps TRBD1 as D (5 bases). There are 15 residues in the CDR3. Germline CDR1 is MNHEY and CDR2 is SMNVEV (reference sequence). V was shortened by 3 bases and J by 3 bases, with 14 bases between the two germline ends. Here the CDR3 reads CASSLTSWGDYGYTF. CDR3 nucleotide sequence: TGTGCCAGCAGTTTGACGAGCTGGGGGGACTATGGCTACACCTTC.

The rearrangement joins TRBV13 to TRBJ1-1; tentative D call: TRBD1 (6 bases). CDR1 PRHDT and CDR2 FYEKMQ come from the germline V gene (reference sequence). The CDR3 extends over 13 amino acids. V was shortened by 4 bases and J by 6 bases, with 12 bases between the two germline ends. The CDR3 nucleotides are TGTGCCAGCAGCTCCCAGGGGAAATCTGAAGCTTTCTTT. Translated, it gives CASSSQGKSEAFF. Together with reference TRBV13 and TRBJ1-1, the CDR3 gives the full variable domain: AAGVIQSPRHLIKEKRETATLKCYPIPRHDTVYWYQQGPGQDPQFLISFYEKMQSDKGSIPDRFSAQQFSDYHSELNMSSLELGDSALYFCASSSQGKSEAFFGQGTRLTVV.

The chain carries TRBV7-3 and TRBJ2-1; 7 bases agree with TRBD2. Looked up from germline, CDR1 is SGHTA and CDR2 is FQGTGA. Trimming took 1 base from V and 2 from J; bases not matched to a gene: 5. The CDR3 covers 16 residues. CDR3 loop: CASSLNGGSPYNEQFF. CDR3 coding DNA: TGTGCCAGCAGCTTAAACGGGGGGAGTCCCTACAATGAGCAGTTCTTC.

The chain links TRBV3-1 (or the pseudogene TRBV3-2) to TRBJ2-7; 9 nucleotides align to TRBD2. Germline CDR1 LGHDT, CDR2 YNNKEL (reference sequence). The CDR3 covers 16 residues. The ends lost 4 bases at V and 0 bases at J; junction bases unmatched: 7. The CDR3 DNA reads as TGTGCCAGCAGCCGAGGGGGACTAGCCAACTCCTACGAGCAGTACTTC. Translating gives CASSRGGLANSYEQYF.

This chain connects TRBV28 to TRBJ1-2; the match to TRBD1 covers 8 bases. This CDR3 has 15 residues. Trimming took 7 bases from V and 0 from J; bases not matched to a gene: 7. The V gene's germline CDR1 is MDHEN and CDR2 SYDVKM. The CDR3 DNA reads TGTGCCAGCAATCAGGGGGCGTCAGCTAACTATGGCTACACCTTC. Translation: CASNQGASANYGYTF.

The chain recombines TRBV5-6 with TRBJ1-6; 7 positions agree with TRBD1. After removal of 2 bases from V and 7 bases from J, the junction contained 6 bases not matched to a gene. Germline values: CDR1 SGHDT, CDR2 YYEEEE. The CDR3 spans 15 residues. The DNA for the CDR3 is TGTGCCAGCAGCTTATCCGGGACAGCGAATTCACCCCTCCACTTT. Its translation: CASSLSGTANSPLHF.

This chain links TRBV4-1 with TRBJ1-1; TRBD1 agrees at 9 bases. This CDR3 region has 15 residues. Per germline, CDR1 MGHRA and CDR2 YSYEKL. J was trimmed by 4 bases and V by 7 bases; bases with no gene match: 10. The CDR3 nucleotides are TGCGCCAGCACCCGGACAGGGGATGGGAGCACTGAAGCTTTCTTT. Protein: CASTRTGDGSTEAFF.

This clone has a single count. The chain recombines TRBV5-6 with TRBJ1-5, with a possible D match to TRBD1 (5 bases). CDR3 length: 13 residues. The V gene's germline CDR1 is SGHDT and CDR2 YYEEEE. Trimming shortened V by 3 bases and J by 3 bases, and 7 bases separated the two germline ends. The CDR3 loop reads CASSSGPNQPQHF. In nucleotides, the CDR3 is TGTGCCAGCAGCTCAGGGCCCAATCAGCCCCAGCATTTT.

The V gene is TRBV27, the J gene TRBJ1-6; TRBD1 matches 8 bases. J gave up 9 bases and V 5 bases, and 9 bases lay outside the gene matches. The CDR3 loop spans 15 amino acids. From germline, CDR1 is MNHEY and CDR2 SMNVEV (reference sequence). The CDR3 nucleotides are TGTGCCAGCAGTCCGATAGGACAGGGTTCTTCACCCCTCCACTTT. Translated, it gives CASSPIGQGSSPLHF.